These T cell receptor beta chains were read from a single sample in a study of blood T cell repertoires in COVID-19. Profiled with immunoSEQ multiplex PCR; TCRdb holds only in-frame clones, not every one. The profile covers some 190,000 clones, with more than 75% appearing a single time and 15% to 20% taken by the ten largest. Sequencing used peripheral blood. These receptors all stem from a person aged 65-85 years with COVID-19, enrolled during active disease. CDR3s include the opening cysteine and the closing phenylalanine or tryptophan. D genes are given only for firm matches. The size entry is marked missing in some rows and otherwise reads once, few, many or a size class.

length	J	V	D	size	DNA	CDR3
15	TRBJ2-3	TRBV18	TRBD2	NA	TGTGCCAGCTCAATGACTAGCGGGAGAATGGATACGCAGTATTTT	CASSMTSGRMDTQYF
13	TRBJ1-6	TRBV12-3/TRBV12-4	NA	NA	TGTGCCAGCTCTATCGATAATAATTCACCCCTCCACTTT	CASSIDNNSPLHF
15	TRBJ1-3	TRBV6-8	NA	NA	TGTGCCACCATGAGGACAGTAGTTTCTGGAAACACCATATATTTT	CATMRTVVSGNTIYF
17	TRBJ1-6	TRBV14	TRBD1	NA	TGTGCCAGCAGAAGAGGGACAGCCCTGCCTATATTCTCACCCCTCCACTTT	CASRRGTALPIFSPLHF
14	TRBJ1-6	TRBV27	NA	NA	TGTGCCAGCAGAGCGGCAGGGGATAATTCACCCCTCCACTTT	CASRAAGDNSPLHF
14	TRBJ2-2	TRBV25-1	TRBD1	NA	TGTGCCAGCATGAGAACAGGGGACACCGGGGAGCTGTTTTTT	CASMRTGDTGELFF
16	TRBJ2-2	TRBV5-5	TRBD2	once	TGTGCCAGCAGCCCCGGGACTAGCAACTTTGCCGGGGAGCTGTTTTTT	CASSPGTSNFAGELFF
18	TRBJ2-3	TRBV7-3	TRBD1	few	TGTGCCAGCAGCCGGAGAGGGTTGGGACAGGGGGCTGCAGATACGCAGTATTTT	CASSRRGLGQGAADTQYF
17	TRBJ2-2	TRBV7-3	TRBD2	NA	TGTGCCAGCAGCTTAAGGATAGCGGGGGCGAACACCGGGGAGCTGTTTTTT	CASSLRIAGANTGELFF
15	TRBJ2-5	TRBV27	TRBD2	NA	TGTGCCAGCAGAGGTAGCGGGTTGTACCAAGAGACCCAGTACTTC	CASRGSGLYQETQYF
15	TRBJ1-5	TRBV5-8	NA	few	TGTGCCAGCAGCTTTAGGACTAATAGCAATCAGCCCCAGCATTTT	CASSFRTNSNQPQHF
14	TRBJ1-5	TRBV6-6	NA	NA	TGTGCCAGCAGGCCCAGGGATAGCAATCAGCCCCAGCATTTT	CASRPRDSNQPQHF
15	TRBJ2-1	TRBV6-6	TRBD2	NA	TGTGCCAGCACCGGTAGCGGGAGCGGCAGGGATGAGCAGTTCTTC	CASTGSGSGRDEQFF
15	TRBJ2-7	TRBV4-1	TRBD2	NA	TGCGCCAGCAGCCAGGGACTAGCGGGAGTCTACGAGCAGTACTTC	CASSQGLAGVYEQYF
14	TRBJ2-1	TRBV19	NA	NA	TGTGCCAGTAGCTTACAGGGCCCCTACAATGAGCAGTTCTTC	CASSLQGPYNEQFF
15	TRBJ2-7	TRBV19	NA	few	TGTGCCAGTAGCATTAAAGCCCAGGGGACCTACGAGCAGTACTTC	CASSIKAQGTYEQYF
15	TRBJ2-5	TRBV7-2	NA	NA	TGTGCCAGCAGCCCGAGCAGGGGCAAGCAAGAGACCCAGTACTTC	CASSPSRGKQETQYF
13	TRBJ2-1	TRBV10-3	NA	NA	TGTGCCATCAGTGATGGACAGAGCAATGAGCAGTTCTTC	CAISDGQSNEQFF
14	TRBJ2-7	TRBV5-1	TRBD1	few	TGCGCCAGCAGCTTGCTACAGGGGGGATACGAGCAGTACTTC	CASSLLQGGYEQYF
18	TRBJ1-5	TRBV7-2	TRBD1	NA	TGTGCCAGCAGCTTAAGGTCATCGGGGACAGGGGTCAATCAGCCCCAGCATTTT	CASSLRSSGTGVNQPQHF
13	TRBJ2-5	TRBV12-3/TRBV12-4	TRBD1	NA	TGTGCCAGCAAAAGAGGGACAGGCGAGACCCAGTACTTC	CASKRGTGETQYF
15	TRBJ1-3	TRBV3-1/TRBV3-2	NA	NA	TGTGCCAGCAGCCAGACAGGTACCCTTGGAAACACCATATATTTT	CASSQTGTLGNTIYF